A single sample gave rise to the 5 T cell receptor beta chains below, sequenced in a study of T cell repertoires in cytomegalovirus infection. Antigen specificity for these receptors is unknown. Via MiXCR, TCRdb re-called the reads, giving one row per CDR3 protein. The table records about 220,000 distinct CDR3 sequences, 30% to 45% of them present only once. Source: CD8+ T cells from cultured PBMCs, taken from culture after CMV antigen stimulation. These receptor sequences come from a human donor in good health (CMV status not recorded). Some clones in this sample may be carry-over from other donors' samples.

The J gene is TRBJ2-7, the V gene TRBV27, with D hard to call. The CDR3 is made up of 12 amino acids. CDR1 is MNHEY and CDR2 is SMNVEV in the germline V gene (reference sequence). Between the trimmed V and J ends, which lost 8 bases and 2 bases, there was a span of 10 bases. The CDR3 loop is CASGRPTYEQYF. The CDR3 coding sequence is TGTGCCAGCGGCAGGCCAACCTACGAGCAGTACTTC.

The rearrangement joins TRBV7-4 to TRBJ2-7; D is perhaps TRBD2 (6 bases). Germline CDR1 reads SGHVT; CDR2 reads SQSDAQ. The CDR3 runs 15 residues. Trimming stripped 2 bases from V and 0 bases from J, with 11 bases between. As DNA, the CDR3 is TGTGCCAGCAGCTTATACCAGCGGGCCTCCTACGAGCAGTACTTC. Its protein product is CASSLYQRASYEQYF.

There are many counts of this clonotype. The chain couples TRBV7-9 to TRBJ2-1, with 7 nucleotides matching TRBD1. V was pared by 1 base and J by 0 bases, with 9 bases of the junction left unmatched. CDR1 is SEHNR, CDR2 FQNEAQ, per germline (reference sequence). The CDR3 sequence is 18 residues long. CDR3 sequence: CASSLVREGASSYNEQFF. For the CDR3, the DNA is TGTGCCAGCAGCTTAGTGCGTGAGGGGGCAAGCTCCTACAATGAGCAGTTCTTC. The whole variable domain, remainder taken from reference TRBV7-9 and TRBJ2-1, is DTGVSQNPRHKITKRGQNVTFRCDPISEHNRLYWYRQTLGQGPEFLTYFQNEAQLEKSRLLSDRFSAERPKGSFSTLEIQRTEQGDSAMYLCASSLVREGASSYNEQFFGPGTRLTVL.

This clonotype came up a few times. The genes are TRBV27 and TRBJ1-1; TRBD1 is a possible D gene (6 bases). Germline V gene sequence: CDR1 MNHEY, CDR2 SMNVEV (reference sequence). The CDR3 is made up of 15 amino acids. Trimming pared 4 bases from V and 1 base from J, leaving 13 bases between. CDR3 residues: CASSSNPTGNTEAFF. The CDR3 bases are TGTGCCAGCAGTTCTAACCCGACAGGGAACACTGAAGCTTTCTTT.

About this clonotype itself: At one boundary the junction diverges from the germline segment, which might be a read error. The chain couples TRBV12-3 or TRBV12-4 to TRBJ2-7; 8 nucleotides match TRBD1. This CDR3 spans 11 amino acids. The chain's CDR3 is CASSRTGFLDF. The CDR3 region has the DNA TGTGCCAGCAGTCGGACAGGGTTCCTAGACTTC.